The 31 T cell receptor beta chains below were found in one sample sequenced in a study of blood T cell repertoires in COVID-19. Repertoires were generated with immunoSEQ multiplex PCR, while TCRdb's copy carries only in-frame clones and drops some. The sample contains tens of thousands of clones, about 88% of which appear only once. The specimen was peripheral blood. All receptors come from a woman aged 45 to 65 with active or convalescent COVID-19.

This sequence joins TRBV10-3 and TRBJ2-5, with D uncertain. Germline CDR1 reads ENHRY; CDR2 reads SYGVKD. This CDR3 spans 12 amino acids. V was shortened by 10 bases and J by 5 bases, with 14 bases between the two germline ends. The CDR3 loop reads CATARIRETQYF. The CDR3 coding sequence is TGTGCCACAGCTAGGATCCGGGAGACCCAGTACTTC.

The chain links TRBV28 to TRBJ2-7; D might be TRBD1 (6 bases). Per germline, CDR1 MDHEN and CDR2 SYDVKM. The CDR3 spans 16 residues. V lost 1 base to trimming and J lost 0 bases, with 13 bases between them. The CDR3 nucleotides read TGTGCCAGCAGTTTATTTCGGACAGAAAGCTCCTACGAGCAGTACTTC. Encoded protein: CASSLFRTESSYEQYF.

CDR3 bases: TGCGCCAGCAGCCTTAATAGCAATCAGCCCCAGCATTTT. As protein: CASSLNSNQPQHF. This chain connects TRBV5-1 to TRBJ1-5, with unresolved D. V shed 4 bases and J shed 0 bases, with 5 bases lying between them. The CDR3 is 13 residues long. CDR1 is SGHRS, CDR2 YFSETQ, per germline.

The gene calls are TRBV9 and TRBJ2-1; 9 bases fit TRBD2. Germline V gene data show CDR1 as SGDLS and CDR2 as YYNGEE. There are 15 residues in the CDR3. J lost 2 bases, V lost 0 bases, and 0 bases had no gene match. CDR3 sequence: CASSVGGRAYNEQFF. The CDR3 DNA reads as TGTGCCAGCAGCGTAGGCGGGAGGGCCTACAATGAGCAGTTCTTC.

The chain couples TRBV3-1 (or the pseudogene TRBV3-2) to TRBJ2-7, with 7 bases matching TRBD1. The CDR3 runs 16 residues. The V segment lost 1 base and the J segment 1 base; nucleotides outside the gene matches: 7. Germline CDR1 LGHDT, CDR2 YNNKEL (reference sequence). CDR3 bases: TGTGCCAGCAGCCAAGTAGGGGGCAGTCTTTCCTACGAGCAGTACTTC. This translates into CASSQVGGSLSYEQYF.

As DNA, the CDR3 is TGTGCCAGCAGAAGGACTAGCGGGGCATACAATGAGCAGTTCTTC. Translated, it gives CASRRTSGAYNEQFF. The chain links TRBV7-9 to TRBJ2-1, with 12 bases that match TRBD2. Trimming at V came to 6 bases and at J to 4 bases, leaving 4 bases not matched to a gene. The CDR3 is 15 amino acids. CDR1 is SEHNR and CDR2 is FQNEAQ in the germline V gene (reference sequence).

The rearrangement uses TRBV9 and TRBJ2-1; 7 bases align to TRBD2. After removal of 4 bases from V and 6 bases from J, the junction contained 10 bases not matched to a gene. The CDR3 runs to 15 residues. The V gene's germline CDR1 is SGDLS and CDR2 YYNGEE. In DNA, the CDR3 is TGTGCCAGCAGCTGGGGATCTAGCGGTGGCAATGAGCAGTTCTTC. It yields the protein CASSWGSSGGNEQFF.

The V call is TRBV11-2, the J call TRBJ2-7; maybe TRBD1 (5 bases). The V gene lost 5 bases and the J gene lost 6 bases, with 8 bases spanning the gap. The germline V gene has CDR1 SGHAT and CDR2 FQNNGV. The CDR3 sequence is 11 residues long. CDR3 DNA sequence: TGTGCCAGCAGCGCAGGGCGCGAGCAGTACTTC. Translated, it gives CASSAGREQYF.

The chain carries TRBV27 and TRBJ1-1, with 10 bases aligning to TRBD1. This CDR3 comprises 16 residues. With 5 bases clipped from V and 0 bases from J, the junction kept 6 bases outside the gene matches. The germline V gene has CDR1 MNHEY and CDR2 SMNVEV (reference sequence). The CDR3 DNA sequence: TGTGCCAGCAGTCCGGACAGGGGGATCTTGAACACTGAAGCTTTCTTT. Protein sequence: CASSPDRGILNTEAFF.

This clone was seen only a few times. One end of the junction varies from germline; a read error may be responsible. The CDR3: CASSLGGGDYGYTF. The CDR3 DNA reads as TGCGCCAGCAGCTTGGGTGGAGGGGACTATGGGTACACCTTC. This rearrangement joins TRBV5-1 to TRBJ1-2; weak D call: TRBD1 (5 bases). The CDR3 runs 14 residues. Per germline, CDR1 SGHRS and CDR2 YFSETQ.

The chain joins TRBV18 to TRBJ1-2; a possible D gene is TRBD1 (5 bases). The CDR3 consists of 15 residues. CDR1 and CDR2 (germline): KGHSH, LQKENI. Trimming stripped 4 bases from V and 0 bases from J, with 12 bases between. In DNA, the CDR3 is TGTGCCAGCTCACAAGACAGTCGATCTAACTATGGCTACACCTTC. Its protein product is CASSQDSRSNYGYTF.

This clone was recorded a few times. The sample has other DNA sequences that encode this CDR3 too. The rearrangement links TRBV18 to TRBJ1-6, with TRBD1 matching 7 bases. Per the germline V gene, CDR1 is KGHSH and CDR2 is LQKENI. The CDR3 spans 14 residues. The J segment lost 5 bases and the V segment lost 3 bases, leaving 1 base of the junction unmatched. As DNA, the CDR3 is TGTGCCAGCTCACCGACAGGGAATAATTCACCCCTCCACTTT. Protein: CASSPTGNNSPLHF. The whole variable domain, filled in from reference TRBV18 and TRBJ1-6, reads NAGVMQNPRHLVRRRGQEARLRCSPMKGHSHVYWYRQLPEEGLKFMVYLQKENIIDESGMPKERFSAEFPKEGPSILRIQQVVRGDSAAYFCASSPTGNNSPLHFGNGTRLTVT.

This clone was seen only once. The chain recombines TRBV5-6 with TRBJ1-1; D is unresolved. The CDR3 consists of 12 residues. The germline CDR1 and CDR2 sequences are SGHDT and YYEEEE. The V end was cut by 4 bases, the J end by 5 bases, with 9 bases between. The CDR3 loop reads CASSPGGTEAFF. The CDR3 nucleotides read TGTGCCAGCAGCCCGGGCGGGACTGAAGCTTTCTTT.

This clone was seen more than once but under ten times. The chain recombines TRBV7-8 with TRBJ2-7; 8 bases are shared with TRBD2. Germline V gene sequence: CDR1 SGHVS, CDR2 FQNEAQ. The J segment lost 2 bases and the V segment lost 6 bases, leaving 9 bases of the junction unmatched. This CDR3 region has 15 residues. DNA for the CDR3: TGTGCCAGCAGTACCGGTCGACTAGCGCCCTACGAGCAGTACTTC. Its protein product is CASSTGRLAPYEQYF.

This clone has ten or more counts. This chain joins TRBV7-9 and TRBJ1-1, with D possibly TRBD1 on 5 matching bases. Germline V CDR1 and CDR2: SEHNR, FQNEAQ (reference sequence). V was trimmed by 2 bases and J by 4 bases, leaving 17 bases between them. This CDR3 comprises 16 residues. The DNA for the CDR3 is TGTGCCAGCAGCTTAAGGGCAGGGCCAGGCCTCACTGAAGCTTTCTTT. It codes for CASSLRAGPGLTEAFF.

The J gene is TRBJ1-2, the V gene TRBV19; D might be TRBD1 (6 bases). The CDR3 consists of 14 residues. Germline V gene lookup returns CDR1 LNHDA and CDR2 SQIVND (reference sequence). V lost 7 bases and J lost 6, with 18 bases in between. The CDR3, as DNA: TGTGCCAGTACCATAACGGACAGACCTAATGGCTACACCTTC. It encodes CASTITDRPNGYTF.

This chain joins TRBV3-1 (or the pseudogene TRBV3-2) and TRBJ1-2; D call uncertain. CDR3 length equals 15 residues. The germline gives CDR1 LGHDT, CDR2 YNNKEL (reference sequence). V dropped 2 bases and J dropped 7 bases, with 17 bases sitting between them. The CDR3: CASSQRRASGGGYTF. The CDR3 DNA sequence: TGTGCCAGCAGCCAAAGGAGGGCCTCCGGCGGTGGCTACACCTTC.

The table lists this clone with a count of one. The chain employs TRBV5-1 and TRBJ2-7; 9 bases line up with TRBD2. Germline V gene lookup returns CDR1 SGHRS and CDR2 YFSETQ. There are 17 residues in the CDR3. The junction had 8 bases not matched to a gene; V was cut back by 1 base and J by 0 bases. CDR3 amino acids: CASSLFSASGNSYEQYF. The CDR3 DNA follows: TGCGCCAGCAGCTTGTTTAGCGCTAGCGGGAACTCCTACGAGCAGTACTTC.

The genes are TRBV7-9 and TRBJ1-1, with a tentative D call TRBD1 (5 bases). CDR1 and CDR2 from the germline V gene are SEHNR and FQNEAQ (reference sequence). Deletions cut 1 base from V and 7 bases from J, with 13 bases between. The CDR3 spans 14 residues. The CDR3 reads CASSLDRNDNEAFF. The CDR3 DNA sequence: TGTGCCAGCAGCTTAGACAGGAACGATAATGAAGCTTTCTTT.

This chain joins TRBV19 and TRBJ2-1; 9 positions agree with TRBD1. Trimming took 5 bases from V and 16 from J; bases not matched to a gene: 6. The CDR3 runs 11 residues. Looked up from germline, CDR1 is LNHDA and CDR2 is SQIVND (reference sequence). CDR3 nucleotides: TGTGCCAGTAGTTCCCGGGACAGGGTATTCTTC. Amino acids: CASSSRDRVFF.

V is TRBV19 and J is TRBJ2-7; possible D gene TRBD1, 7 bases. Germline CDR1 is LNHDA and CDR2 is SQIVND (reference sequence). The ends were cut back, 6 bases at V and 2 bases at J, with 14 bases in the middle. The CDR3 extends over 14 amino acids. CDR3 amino acids: CASRPGDRAYEQYF. The CDR3 DNA is TGTGCCAGTAGACCGGGGGACAGAGCCTACGAGCAGTACTTC.

The CDR3 DNA is TGTGCTAGTGGGACTGATGGTAATACGCAGTATTTT. Translated, it gives CASGTDGNTQYF. The chain has TRBV12-5 and TRBJ2-3; no reliable D call. Germline CDR1 and CDR2: LGHNT and FRNRAP. V was shortened by 6 bases and J by 7 bases, with 11 bases between the two germline ends. The CDR3 runs to 12 residues.

J is TRBJ1-2 and V is TRBV6-5, with a tentative D call TRBD1 (6 bases). The CDR3 runs 13 residues. The V end lost 5 bases, the J end lost 5 bases, and 12 bases lay between the germline ends. Germline CDR1 is MNHEY and CDR2 is SVGAGI. The CDR3 protein is CASSTGQSYGYTF. Written as DNA, the CDR3 is TGTGCCAGCAGTACAGGACAGTCTTATGGCTACACCTTC.

V is TRBV5-4 and J is TRBJ2-7, with a tentative D call TRBD2 (5 bases). Germline assignment: CDR1 SGHNT and CDR2 YYREEE (reference sequence). V was shortened by 0 bases and J by 2 bases, with 12 bases between the two germline ends. The CDR3 contains 15 residues. The CDR3 DNA reads TGTGCCAGCAGCTTGGCGGGGAGTTCAGCCTACGAGCAGTACTTC. This codes for CASSLAGSSAYEQYF.

This clone was recorded once. The chain recombines TRBV3-1 (or the pseudogene TRBV3-2) with TRBJ2-1, with D possibly being TRBD1 (6 bases). Germline V gene data show CDR1 as LGHDT and CDR2 as YNNKEL (reference sequence). Trimming stripped 5 bases from V and 8 bases from J, with 10 bases between. The CDR3 runs 12 residues. CDR3 amino acids: CASSKTGYEQFF. CDR3 in DNA: TGTGCCAGCAGCAAGACAGGTTATGAGCAGTTCTTC.

J is TRBJ2-1 and V is TRBV19, with D tentatively TRBD2 (5 bases). Per the germline V gene, CDR1 is LNHDA and CDR2 is SQIVND (reference sequence). V was shortened by 6 bases and J by 9 bases, with 15 bases between the two germline ends. The CDR3 length is 13 residues. As DNA, the CDR3 is TGTGCCAGTAGCAACGGCTTGGGGAGTGAGCAGTTCTTC. Residues: CASSNGLGSEQFF. The full variable domain, with the rest looked up from reference TRBV19 and TRBJ2-1, is DGGITQSPKYLFRKEGQNVTLSCEQNLNHDAMYWYRQDPGQGLRLIYYSQIVNDFQKGDIAEGYSVSREKKESFPLTVTSAQKNPTAFYLCASSNGLGSEQFFGPGTRLTVL.

This clone occurred a few times. The chain employs TRBV7-8 and TRBJ1-2; TRBD1 agrees at 9 bases. Trimming took 5 bases from V and 0 from J; bases not matched to a gene: 7. Germline CDR1 reads SGHVS; CDR2 reads FQNEAQ. The CDR3 extends over 16 amino acids. DNA for the CDR3: TGTGCCAGCAGCCGCACCGGGACAGGGTCTAACTATGGCTACACCTTC. Protein product: CASSRTGTGSNYGYTF.

The chain carries TRBV19 and TRBJ2-1; 11 positions match TRBD1. Germline-derived CDR1 and CDR2 are LNHDA and SQIVND (reference sequence). Trimming took 4 bases from V and 1 from J; bases not matched to a gene: 15. This CDR3 region has 20 residues. The CDR3 loop is CASSSPSIGQGAGSYNEQFF. CDR3 in DNA: TGTGCCAGTAGTAGCCCCTCGATTGGACAGGGGGCGGGTTCCTACAATGAGCAGTTCTTC.

On this clone: A junction boundary mismatches the germline segment, possibly from a read error. The chain couples TRBV7-7 to TRBJ2-5; D gene ambiguous. The CDR3 extends over 15 amino acids. Germline V gives CDR1 SSHAT, CDR2 FNYEAQ (reference sequence). The CDR3 protein is CASSFNTNAQETQYF. For the CDR3, the DNA is TGTGCTAGCAGCTTCAACACAAATGCCCAAGAGACCCAGTACTTC.

The chain links TRBV19 to TRBJ1-1, with D possibly matching TRBD1 (6 bases). V was cut by 5 bases and J by 11 bases, with 15 bases left in between. CDR1 and CDR2 from the germline V gene are LNHDA and SQIVND (reference sequence). CDR3 length: 12 amino acids. The CDR3 bases are TGTGCCAGTAGTCCCGACAGGCTACGGGCTTTCTTT. Amino acids: CASSPDRLRAFF.

This clone was recorded once. The chain employs TRBV7-2 and TRBJ1-2; TRBD1 might be the D (5 bases). The germline V gene has CDR1 SGHTA and CDR2 FQGNSA. V lost 4 bases to trimming and J lost 6 bases, with 15 bases between them. The CDR3 has 14 residues. This CDR3 is CASSSPNKQDGYTF. Written as DNA, the CDR3 is TGTGCCAGCAGCTCACCTAATAAACAGGATGGCTACACCTTC.